The rows below give T cell receptor beta chains drawn from one sample of a study of T cell responses to AZD1222 COVID-19 vaccine. TCRdb's table, derived via immunoSEQ multiplex PCR, lists solely in-frame clones and lacks some. The sample consists of about 120,000 clones, roughly 90% of them appearing once. The source material was peripheral blood, sampled on day 0 of AZD1222 vaccination. The receptors were sampled from an adult in good health. Each CDR3 is given without its conserved first and last residue. The size field is filled for only some rows; it gives once, few, many or a size class.

CDR3aa	v_gene	j_gene	len	abundance
ASSFEGRTYNEQF	TRBV5-4	TRBJ2-1	13	-
ATSDLRTDEKLF	TRBV24-1	TRBJ1-4	12	-
ASSQDWTASNTIY	TRBV4-1	TRBJ1-3	13	-
ATYTSGGLDEKLF	TRBV24-1	TRBJ1-4	13	few
ASSAFTGGGQPQH	TRBV19	TRBJ1-5	13	-
ASRTSSYNEQF	TRBV12-3/TRBV12-4	TRBJ2-1	11	-
ASSFGQSTGELF	TRBV5-6	TRBJ2-2	12	-
SASLGGADTQY	TRBV20-1	TRBJ2-3	11	-
ASSTDSYNEQF	TRBV5-1	TRBJ2-1	11	-
ASKQGLAGRNEQF	TRBV6-5	TRBJ2-1	13	-
ASSQRGGSLTGELF	TRBV7-9	TRBJ2-2	14	-
ASSKAGSTDTQY	TRBV25-1	TRBJ2-3	12	few
ASSSTGQGARGANVLT	TRBV28	TRBJ2-6	16	-
ASSLGQGYEKLF	TRBV5-6	TRBJ1-4	12	-
ASSGGGQETQY	TRBV5-1	TRBJ2-5	11	-
SVSPGQGVELF	TRBV29-1	TRBJ2-2	11	-
ASSLVRTWVEQY	TRBV7-2	TRBJ2-7	12	-
ASSIQTGTQGGTIY	TRBV7-9	TRBJ1-3	14	-
ASSTTGDSTDTQY	TRBV19	TRBJ2-3	13	-
ASSGYRTSYEQY	TRBV27	TRBJ2-7	12	few
ASSVAQAPGELF	TRBV9	TRBJ2-2	12	-
ASSQDRAYGYT	TRBV18	TRBJ1-2	11	once
ASSQDPLIAGKEQF	TRBV4-1	TRBJ2-1	14	-
ASSLERSEQF	TRBV11-3	TRBJ2-1	10	-
ASSLGTGINSPLH	TRBV7-9	TRBJ1-6	13	-
AWSAGQGWEDTQY	TRBV30	TRBJ2-3	13	-
ASSYQSAGNEAF	TRBV6-6	TRBJ1-1	12	-
ASSLGPGGETQY	TRBV5-4	TRBJ2-5	12	-
ASSLERGGTEAF	TRBV5-6	TRBJ1-1	12	-
ASSQTGPLNTGELF	TRBV18	TRBJ2-2	14	-
AGTGQMNTEAF	TRBV6-5	TRBJ1-1	11	-
ASSPDRGDTGELF	TRBV18	TRBJ2-2	13	-
ASSKSRNTGELF	TRBV5-4	TRBJ2-2	12	-
ASTGGGQPQH	TRBV19	TRBJ1-5	10	-
ASSQLFGGQGRQF	TRBV4-2	TRBJ2-1	13	-
ASRPHGQGTAGELF	TRBV19	TRBJ2-2	14	few
ASSSLNWGQGNYGYT	TRBV18	TRBJ1-2	15	-
ASSVYLAGLNTEAF	TRBV9	TRBJ1-1	14	-
ASSLEAGGPAKNIQY	TRBV7-2	TRBJ2-4	15	-
SVETTSRYGYT	TRBV29-1	TRBJ1-2	11	-
ASSIIDRVDSNQPQH	TRBV19	TRBJ1-5	15	-
ASSLVLGPEAF	TRBV11-3	TRBJ1-1	11	few
ASSWTSGGPYLSYEQY	TRBV5-6	TRBJ2-7	16	-
ASSDSGQGNTGELF	TRBV6-4	TRBJ2-2	14	-
AGETLGGYT	TRBV2	TRBJ1-2	9	-
ASSFRDRVGNEQF	TRBV7-2	TRBJ2-1	13	-
ASGTGAVNEQF	TRBV10-1	TRBJ2-1	11	-
ASSEGVPLYGYT	TRBV6-1	TRBJ1-2	12	-
ASSLLARASSYNEQF	TRBV7-3	TRBJ2-1	15	-
ASRGTQY	TRBV6-4	TRBJ2-5	7	-
ASSVPGQGSSGYT	TRBV19	TRBJ1-2	13	many
ASSHSWMGSQVNTEAF	TRBV4-3	TRBJ1-1	16	-
ASSPGGLALGAGRTDTQY	TRBV6-6	TRBJ2-3	18	-